This T cell receptor beta chain was retrieved from a study of blood T cell repertoires in COVID-19. On the study more broadly: Samples of COVID-19 (acute and convalescent) were obtained from the United States, Italy and Spain. T cells, B-cell-depleted T cells, or PBMCs provided the cDNA or gDNA that served as material.

Comments on this clone: This sample also contains other DNA sequences that code for the same CDR3.

Libraries were prepared by immunoSEQ multiplex PCR; TCRdb keeps only in-frame clonotypes and omits some of them. The sample includes approximately 240,000 clones, roughly 80% of them seen just once. V dropped 6 bases and J dropped 4; count of bases not matched to a gene: 7. This CDR3 contains 15 residues. Germline V gene data show CDR1 as KGHSH and CDR2 as LQKENI. This sequence joins TRBV18 and TRBJ1-5; 9 nucleotides agree with TRBD1. Sequencing was carried out using peripheral blood. This TCR derives from a woman between 55 and 75 years old with active or convalescent COVID-19. This CDR3 reads CASSPTGGANQPQHF. CDR3 DNA: TGTGCCAGCTCGCCGACAGGGGGTGCAAATCAGCCCCAGCATTTT.